These T cell receptor beta chains were read from a single sample in a study of control samples from healthy donors and cancer patients. Only in-frame clones appear in the TCRdb table, and some are missing; sequencing was by immunoSEQ multiplex PCR. Of more than 100,000 clones in the sample, roughly nine tenths were seen once. The sample taken for sequencing was PBMCs. These receptors all stem from a man aged 50-60 years with head and neck cancer. Both conserved end residues are part of each CDR3. The D gene is left open where the match is weak. Some rows have no size entry. The others give once, few or many, or a class for an expanded clone.

v_call	j_call	clone_size	d_call	cdr3_aa	cdr3_nt
TRBV2	TRBJ2-5	-	-	CASRARVGETQYF	TGTGCCAGCCGAGCCAGGGTGGGGGAGACCCAGTACTTC
TRBV7-9	TRBJ1-1	-	-	CASSLGQLTTEAFF	TGTGCCAGCAGCTTAGGTCAGCTGACCACTGAAGCTTTCTTT
TRBV7-9	TRBJ2-7	-	-	CASSLVPYEQYF	TGTGCCAGCAGCTTAGTGCCCTACGAGCAGTACTTC
TRBV9	TRBJ2-1	-	TRBD2	CASSPSGDYEQFF	TGTGCCAGCAGTCCTAGCGGGGATTATGAGCAGTTCTTC
TRBV29-1	TRBJ1-2	-	-	CSVVRDENYGYTF	TGCAGCGTTGTCCGGGACGAAAACTATGGCTACACCTTC
TRBV10-3	TRBJ1-5	-	-	CAISESLAAAYSNQPQHF	TGTGCCATCAGTGAGTCTCTGGCGGCAGCCTATAGCAATCAGCCCCAGCATTTT
TRBV5-8	TRBJ2-3	-	-	CASSLVPGPRGTTQYF	TGTGCCAGCAGCTTGGTTCCCGGACCCAGGGGAACTACGCAGTATTTT
TRBV25-1	TRBJ2-5	-	TRBD2	CASSDGSGVQETQYF	TGTGCCAGCAGTGACGGTAGCGGGGTCCAAGAGACCCAGTACTTC
TRBV27	TRBJ2-3	-	-	CASSLSFWGITDTQYF	TGTGCCAGCAGTTTATCCTTTTGGGGGATCACAGATACGCAGTATTTT
TRBV4-2	TRBJ2-1	-	TRBD2	CASSQGGTSGSEQFF	TGTGCCAGCAGCCAAGGAGGGACTAGCGGGAGTGAGCAGTTCTTC
TRBV7-8	TRBJ2-7	-	-	CASSLNTQGGSYEQYF	TGTGCCAGCAGCTTAAATACTCAGGGGGGCTCCTACGAGCAGTACTTC
TRBV7-2	TRBJ2-7	-	TRBD2	CASSLIVSGRREQYF	TGTGCCAGCAGCTTAATCGTAAGCGGGAGAAGAGAGCAGTACTTC
TRBV28	TRBJ1-4	-	TRBD1	CASSPQTGVVEKLFF	TGTGCCAGCAGTCCGCAGACAGGGGTGGTGGAAAAACTGTTTTTT
TRBV6-6	TRBJ1-1	-	TRBD1	CASSSQEGATEAFF	TGTGCCAGCAGTTCACAGGAGGGGGCAACTGAAGCTTTCTTT
TRBV6-5	TRBJ1-5	once	-	CASTGGSNQPQHF	TGTGCCAGCACGGGCGGAAGCAATCAGCCCCAGCATTTT
TRBV19	TRBJ1-5	-	-	CASSTQPFGGNQPQHF	TGTGCCAGTAGTACACAACCTTTTGGGGGCAATCAGCCCCAGCATTTT
TRBV7-8	TRBJ1-2	once	-	CASSLVDLGNYGYTF	TGTGCCAGCAGCTTAGTTGACCTCGGGAACTATGGCTACACCTTC
TRBV18	TRBJ1-3	-	TRBD1	CASSPPLDRGNTIYF	TGTGCCAGCTCACCACCACTTGACAGGGGGAACACCATATATTTT
TRBV9	TRBJ2-7	-	-	CASSVATGSTYEQYF	TGTGCCAGCAGCGTAGCTACAGGGTCTACCTACGAGCAGTACTTC
TRBV6-5	TRBJ2-7	-	TRBD2	CASSPGLASDEQYF	TGTGCCAGCAGCCCGGGACTAGCGTCCGACGAGCAGTACTTC
TRBV3-1/TRBV3-2	TRBJ2-4	-	TRBD2	CASSQSAGTSGGGNIQYF	TGTGCCAGCAGCCAGTCCGCGGGGACTAGCGGGGGGGGAAACATTCAGTACTTC
TRBV18	TRBJ1-4	-	TRBD1	CASSLGQGVTNEKLFF	TGTGCCAGCTCTCTCGGACAGGGGGTAACTAATGAAAAACTGTTTTTT
TRBV29-1	TRBJ2-1	-	-	CSVEPGAGGTNEQFF	TGCAGCGTTGAACCGGGGGCAGGGGGAACCAATGAGCAGTTCTTC
TRBV6-5	TRBJ2-1	-	TRBD2	CASVLGRESYNEQFF	TGTGCCAGCGTTTTGGGGCGGGAGAGTTACAATGAGCAGTTCTTC
TRBV6-2/TRBV6-3	TRBJ2-2	-	TRBD1	CASSPRTGRNTGELFF	TGTGCCAGCAGTCCGAGGACAGGGCGTAACACCGGGGAGCTGTTTTTT
TRBV27	TRBJ2-1	-	-	CASSPHRAGSYNEQFF	TGTGCCAGCAGTCCTCACAGGGCCGGGTCCTACAATGAGCAGTTCTTC
TRBV4-1	TRBJ2-7	few	-	CASSHSEGGTATYEQYF	TGCGCCAGCAGCCACTCGGAAGGAGGGACAGCAACCTACGAGCAGTACTTC
TRBV19	TRBJ1-2	-	-	CASSIGTVYGYTF	TGTGCCAGTAGTATCGGGACGGTCTATGGCTACACCTTC
TRBV14	TRBJ1-6	-	-	CASSQRGGNSPLHF	TGTGCCAGCAGCCAAAGGGGCGGTAATTCACCCCTCCACTTT
TRBV2	TRBJ1-1	-	-	CASSVGPDTEAFF	TGTGCCAGCAGTGTAGGCCCGGACACTGAAGCTTTCTTT
TRBV2	TRBJ2-7	-	-	CARGKGLNANEQYF	TGTGCCAGGGGAAAGGGACTCAACGCAAACGAGCAGTACTTC
TRBV6-5	TRBJ2-1	-	TRBD2	CASSYPGLASYNEQFF	TGTGCCAGCAGTTACCCGGGACTAGCGAGCTACAATGAGCAGTTCTTC
TRBV2	TRBJ1-6	-	-	CASGWGPRPLHF	TGTGCCAGCGGCTGGGGGCCCCGGCCCCTCCACTTT
TRBV19	TRBJ1-2	-	-	CASSPADGRFRNGYTF	TGTGCCAGTAGTCCCGCGGACGGACGATTCCGAAATGGCTACACCTTC
TRBV2	TRBJ1-1	-	TRBD1	CTRGRVPNAEAFF	TGTACCAGGGGGAGAGTCCCTAACGCTGAAGCTTTCTTT
TRBV6-4	TRBJ2-6	-	-	CASRPSGANVLTF	TGTGCCAGCCGTCCCTCTGGGGCCAACGTCCTGACTTTC
TRBV3-1/TRBV3-2	TRBJ2-1	-	TRBD2	CASSPRTGVAGGNEQFF	TGTGCCAGCAGCCCCCGTACGGGGGTTGCGGGGGGGAATGAGCAGTTCTTC
TRBV5-1	TRBJ2-7	-	TRBD2	CASSLAGLAEGEQYF	TGCGCCAGCAGCTTGGCTGGGCTAGCGGAGGGGGAGCAGTACTTC
TRBV2	TRBJ2-2	few	-	CASQLRASNTGELFF	TGTGCCAGCCAACTTAGGGCTAGCAACACCGGGGAGCTGTTTTTT
TRBV2	TRBJ2-7	-	TRBD1	CASSEGQGPGLGEQYF	TGTGCCAGCAGTGAAGGACAGGGGCCGGGGTTGGGCGAGCAGTACTTC
TRBV10-3	TRBJ1-2	-	TRBD1	CAISTDREISGYTF	TGTGCCATCAGTACTGACAGGGAAATCAGTGGCTACACCTTC
TRBV9	TRBJ2-3	once	TRBD2	CASSPWTRATDTQYF	TGTGCCAGCAGCCCCTGGACTAGAGCGACAGATACGCAGTATTTT
TRBV6-6	TRBJ2-7	-	-	CASSYPEERYEQYF	TGTGCCAGCAGTTATCCCGAAGAAAGGTACGAGCAGTACTTC
TRBV2	TRBJ2-7	-	TRBD2	CASSEGARLAGALTYEQYF	TGTGCCAGCAGTGAGGGGGCGAGACTAGCGGGCGCCCTTACCTACGAGCAGTACTTC
TRBV7-2	TRBJ1-2	-	-	CASGSQANYGYTF	TGTGCCAGCGGATCACAGGCCAACTATGGCTACACCTTC
TRBV19	TRBJ2-5	-	TRBD2	CASSTSGSPRETQYF	TGTGCCAGTAGTACTAGCGGGAGTCCTCGGGAGACCCAGTACTTC
TRBV6-6	TRBJ2-6	-	-	CASSLSGANVLTF	TGTGCCAGCAGTCTCTCTGGGGCCAACGTCCTGACTTTC